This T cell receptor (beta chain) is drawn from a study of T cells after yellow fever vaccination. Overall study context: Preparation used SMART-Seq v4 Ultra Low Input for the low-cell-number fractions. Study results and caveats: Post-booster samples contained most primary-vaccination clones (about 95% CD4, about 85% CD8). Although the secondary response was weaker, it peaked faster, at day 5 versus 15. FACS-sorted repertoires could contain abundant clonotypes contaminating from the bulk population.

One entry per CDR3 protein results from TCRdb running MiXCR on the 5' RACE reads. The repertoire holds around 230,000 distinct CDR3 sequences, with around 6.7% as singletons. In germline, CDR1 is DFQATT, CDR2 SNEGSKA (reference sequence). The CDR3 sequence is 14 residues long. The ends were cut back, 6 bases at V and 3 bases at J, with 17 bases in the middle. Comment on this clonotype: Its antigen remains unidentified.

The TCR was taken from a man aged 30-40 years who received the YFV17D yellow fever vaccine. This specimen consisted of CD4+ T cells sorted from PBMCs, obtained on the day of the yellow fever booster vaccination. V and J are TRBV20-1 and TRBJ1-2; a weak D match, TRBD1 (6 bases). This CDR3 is CSAATPGHHYGYTF. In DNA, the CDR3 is TGCAGTGCCGCCACGCCGGGACACCACTATGGCTACACCTTC.